This TCR beta chain derives from a study of T cell responses to AZD1222 COVID-19 vaccine. On the study more broadly: Some second doses came at about 4 weeks and others at about 12 weeks; these were pooled. Study-wide results and caveats: Repertoire samples came only from after the peak T cell response. White British ancestry dominated among donors, who included more females, and clonal diversity was possibly underestimated. Nearly half of the spike-specific TCRs reportedly recognize variant regions that carry no mutations.

TCRdb's table, derived via immunoSEQ multiplex PCR, lists solely in-frame clones and lacks some. Of some 200,000 clones in the sample, about 90% are singletons; the top ten hold under 8%. With respect to this clone: What it binds is not known.

This CDR3 spans 14 amino acids. J lost 2 bases, V lost 5 bases, and 6 bases had no gene match. CDR1 is LNHDA, CDR2 SQIVND, per germline (reference sequence). J is TRBJ2-7 and V is TRBV19, with TRBD1 matching 7 bases. The specimen was peripheral blood, collected on day 0 of AZD1222 vaccination. The receptor comes from an adult in good health. In nucleotides, the CDR3 is TGTGCCAGTAGTGCGTCTGGACAGGCCTACGAGCAGTACTTC. This gives the protein CASSASGQAYEQYF.